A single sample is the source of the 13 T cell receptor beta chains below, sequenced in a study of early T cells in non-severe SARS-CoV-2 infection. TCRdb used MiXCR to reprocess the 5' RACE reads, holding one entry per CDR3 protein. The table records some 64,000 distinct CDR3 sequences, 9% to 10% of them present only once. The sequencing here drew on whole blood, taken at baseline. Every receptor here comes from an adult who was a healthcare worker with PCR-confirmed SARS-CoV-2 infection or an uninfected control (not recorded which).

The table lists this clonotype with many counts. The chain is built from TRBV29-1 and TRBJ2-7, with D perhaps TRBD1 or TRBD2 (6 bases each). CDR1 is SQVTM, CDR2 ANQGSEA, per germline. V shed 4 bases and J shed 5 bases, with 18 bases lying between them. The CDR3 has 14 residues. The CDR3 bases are TGCAGCGTTGCCAGATTACAGGGCGGGGACGAGCAGTACTTC. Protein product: CSVARLQGGDEQYF.

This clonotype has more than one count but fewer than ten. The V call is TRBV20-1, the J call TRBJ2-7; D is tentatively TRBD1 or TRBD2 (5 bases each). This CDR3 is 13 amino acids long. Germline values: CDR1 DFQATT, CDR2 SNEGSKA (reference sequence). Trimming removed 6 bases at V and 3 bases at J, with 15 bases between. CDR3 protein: CSAPAGASYEQYF. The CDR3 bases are TGCAGTGCCCCCGCCGGGGCCAGCTACGAGCAGTACTTC.

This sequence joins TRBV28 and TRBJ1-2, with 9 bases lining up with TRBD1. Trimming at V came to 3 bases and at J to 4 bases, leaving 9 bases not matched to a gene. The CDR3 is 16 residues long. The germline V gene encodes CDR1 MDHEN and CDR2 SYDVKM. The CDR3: CASSFYRGPVGYGYTF. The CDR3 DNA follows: TGTGCCAGCAGTTTCTACAGGGGGCCTGTCGGCTATGGCTACACCTTC.

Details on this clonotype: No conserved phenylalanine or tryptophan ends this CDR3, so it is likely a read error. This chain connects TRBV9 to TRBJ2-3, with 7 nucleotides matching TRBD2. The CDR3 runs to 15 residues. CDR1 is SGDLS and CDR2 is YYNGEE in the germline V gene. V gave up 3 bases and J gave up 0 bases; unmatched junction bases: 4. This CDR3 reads CASSGEGASTDTQYS. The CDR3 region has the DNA TGTGCCAGCAGCGGGGAGGGTGCTAGCACAGATACGCAGTATTCT.

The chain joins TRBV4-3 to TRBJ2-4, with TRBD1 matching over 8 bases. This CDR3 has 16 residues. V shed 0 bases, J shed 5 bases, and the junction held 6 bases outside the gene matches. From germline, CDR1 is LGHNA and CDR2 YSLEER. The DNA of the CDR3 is TGCGCCAGCAGCCAAGAACTACAGGACAGGGAAAACATTCAGTACTTC. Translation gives CASSQELQDRENIQYF.

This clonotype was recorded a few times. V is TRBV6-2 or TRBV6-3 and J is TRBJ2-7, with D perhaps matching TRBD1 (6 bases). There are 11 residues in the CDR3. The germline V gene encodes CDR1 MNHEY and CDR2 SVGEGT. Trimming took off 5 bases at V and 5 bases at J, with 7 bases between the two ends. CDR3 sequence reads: CASSQGNEQYF. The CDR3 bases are TGTGCCAGCAGTCAGGGGAACGAGCAGTACTTC.

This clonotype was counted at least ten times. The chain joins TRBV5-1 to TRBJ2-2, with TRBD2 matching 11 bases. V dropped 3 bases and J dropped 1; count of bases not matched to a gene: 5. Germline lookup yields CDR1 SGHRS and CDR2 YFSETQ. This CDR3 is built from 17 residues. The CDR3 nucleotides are TGCGCCAGCAGCTCTACGCTAGCGGGAGGGAACACCGGGGAGCTGTTTTTT. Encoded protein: CASSSTLAGGNTGELFF.

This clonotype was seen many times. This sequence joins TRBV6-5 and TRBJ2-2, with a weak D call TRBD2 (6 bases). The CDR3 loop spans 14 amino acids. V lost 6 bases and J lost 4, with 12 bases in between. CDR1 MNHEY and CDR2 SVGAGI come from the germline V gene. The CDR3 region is CASRGTGVTGELFF. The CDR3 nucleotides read TGTGCCAGCAGAGGCACGGGGGTCACCGGGGAGCTGTTTTTT.

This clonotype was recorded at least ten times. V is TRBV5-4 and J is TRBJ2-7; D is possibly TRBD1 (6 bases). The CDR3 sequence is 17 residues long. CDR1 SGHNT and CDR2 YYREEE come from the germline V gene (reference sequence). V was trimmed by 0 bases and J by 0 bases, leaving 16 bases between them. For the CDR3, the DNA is TGTGCCAGCAGCTTGGGATGGGGGCAGGGAAACTCCTACGAGCAGTACTTC. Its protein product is CASSLGWGQGNSYEQYF.

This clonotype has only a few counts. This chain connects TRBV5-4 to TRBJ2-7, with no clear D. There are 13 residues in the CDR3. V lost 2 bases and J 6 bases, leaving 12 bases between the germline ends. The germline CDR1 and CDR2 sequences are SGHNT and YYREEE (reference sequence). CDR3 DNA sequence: TGTGCCAGCAGCTTCCTTCTTACGCGCGAGCAGTACTTC. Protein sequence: CASSFLLTREQYF.

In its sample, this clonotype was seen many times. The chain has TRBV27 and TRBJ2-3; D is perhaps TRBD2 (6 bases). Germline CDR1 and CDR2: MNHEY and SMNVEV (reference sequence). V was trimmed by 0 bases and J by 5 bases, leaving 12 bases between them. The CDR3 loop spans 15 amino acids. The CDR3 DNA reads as TGTGCCAGCAGTTTATCGGGACTGACGAGAGATACGCAGTATTTT. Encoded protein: CASSLSGLTRDTQYF.

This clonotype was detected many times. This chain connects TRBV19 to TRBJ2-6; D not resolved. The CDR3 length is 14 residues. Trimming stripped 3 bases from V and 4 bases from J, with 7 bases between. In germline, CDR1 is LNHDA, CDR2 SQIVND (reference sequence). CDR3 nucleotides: TGTGCCAGTAGTATGCCCCGGGGGGCCAACGTCCTGACTTTC. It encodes CASSMPRGANVLTF.

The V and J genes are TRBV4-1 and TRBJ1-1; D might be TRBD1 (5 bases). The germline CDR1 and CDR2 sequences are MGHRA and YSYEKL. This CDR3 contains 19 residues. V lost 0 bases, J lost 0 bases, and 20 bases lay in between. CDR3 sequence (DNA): TGCGCCAGCAGCCAAGATGGGGGTGACACCGCAGGCTTGAACACTGAAGCTTTCTTT. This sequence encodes CASSQDGGDTAGLNTEAFF.